A single sample gave rise to the 9 T cell receptor beta chains below, sequenced in a study of blood T cell repertoires in COVID-19. Measured with immunoSEQ multiplex PCR; TCRdb has only the in-frame clones, and not every one. In the table there are some 150,000 clones, 80% to 90% of which are singletons. The sample comprised peripheral blood. The receptors originated from a man between 65 and 85 years old with acute or convalescent COVID-19.

V gene TRBV9 combines with J gene TRBJ1-2, with D maybe TRBD1 (5 bases). The CDR3 spans 16 residues. Germline CDR1 reads SGDLS; CDR2 reads YYNGEE. Trimming shortened V by 3 bases and J by 8 bases, and 23 bases separated the two germline ends. CDR3 in amino acids: CASSEGQGMLNGGYTF. CDR3 DNA sequence: TGTGCCAGCAGCGAGGGGCAGGGTATGTTAAATGGAGGCTACACCTTC.

The rearrangement links TRBV7-9 to TRBJ1-5; the D is unclear. Trimming took 2 bases from V and 5 from J, leaving 4 bases between them. The V gene's germline CDR1 is SEHNR and CDR2 FQNEAQ (reference sequence). There are 12 residues in the CDR3. The CDR3 bases are TGTGCCAGCAGCTTAATAGATCAGCCCCAGCATTTT. Protein product: CASSLIDQPQHF.

The rearrangement uses TRBV5-5 and TRBJ2-5, with unresolved D. CDR3 length: 13 residues. Between the trimmed V and J ends, which lost 0 bases and 1 base, there was a span of 4 bases. Germline CDR1 SGHKS, CDR2 YYEKEE (reference sequence). CDR3 coding DNA: TGTGCCAGCAGCTTGGGCAGCCAAGAGACCCAGTACTTC. This sequence encodes CASSLGSQETQYF.

The chain links TRBV28 to TRBJ2-1; 8 bases agree with TRBD2. Germline V gives CDR1 MDHEN, CDR2 SYDVKM. CDR3 size: 15 residues. The V and J ends lost 2 bases and 4 bases, in that order; junction bases with no gene match: 4. CDR3 in amino acids: CASSLTGLEYNEQFF. CDR3 bases: TGTGCCAGCAGTTTAACGGGACTAGAGTACAATGAGCAGTTCTTC.

The rearrangement joins TRBV4-2 to TRBJ2-7; perhaps TRBD1 as D (6 bases). Trimming took 1 base from V and 6 from J, leaving 16 bases between them. The germline gives CDR1 LGHNA, CDR2 YNFKEQ. The CDR3 loop spans 15 amino acids. The CDR3 loop reads CASSQVGQGKREQYF. CDR3 nucleotides: TGTGCCAGCAGCCAAGTGGGTCAGGGGAAGCGCGAGCAGTACTTC.

Here the CDR3 DNA reads TGTGCCAGCAGCTTAGGACTAGCGGGAGCAGATACGCAGTATTTT. Translating gives CASSLGLAGADTQYF. The J gene is TRBJ2-3, the V gene TRBV7-2; 12 bases line up with TRBD2. The CDR3 totals 15 residues. V was pared by 1 base and J by 4 bases, with 0 bases of the junction left unmatched. Per the germline V gene, CDR1 is SGHTA and CDR2 is FQGNSA.

The chain has TRBV2 and TRBJ2-3, with 10 bases aligning to TRBD1. V was pared by 8 bases and J by 5 bases, with 13 bases of the junction left unmatched. The CDR3 extends over 16 amino acids. Per the germline V gene, CDR1 is SNHLY and CDR2 is FYNNEI. In DNA form, the CDR3 reads TGTGCCAGCTATGGGGGGGGACAGGGGTCGGGAGATACGCAGTATTTT. This sequence encodes CASYGGGQGSGDTQYF.

This chain connects TRBV28 to TRBJ1-2, with 7 bases lining up with TRBD1. The germline CDR1 and CDR2 sequences are MDHEN and SYDVKM. This CDR3 is built from 16 residues. With 5 bases clipped from V and 0 bases from J, the junction kept 9 bases outside the gene matches. CDR3 coding DNA: TGTGCCAGCAGTCCCCAGGACAGGCCAGCTAACTATGGCTACACCTTC. It codes for CASSPQDRPANYGYTF.

This clone is a singleton in its sample. The chain joins TRBV5-1 to TRBJ1-1; 7 nucleotides line up with TRBD1. V trimming: 4 bases; J trimming: 3 bases; junction bases outside the gene matches: 3. CDR1 and CDR2 from the germline V gene are SGHRS and YFSETQ. The CDR3 has 13 amino acids. Here the CDR3 reads CASSPQGDTEAFF. The CDR3 nucleotides are TGCGCCAGCAGCCCCCAGGGGGACACTGAAGCTTTCTTT. Filled out from reference TRBV5-1 and TRBJ1-1, the complete variable domain reads KAGVTQTPRYLIKTRGQQVTLSCSPISGHRSVSWYQQTPGQGLQFLFEYFSETQRNKGNFPGRFSGRQFSNSRSEMNVSTLELGDSALYLCASSPQGDTEAFFGQGTRLTVV.